This note documents a single T cell receptor beta chain sequence. This entry belongs to a study of shared T cell receptors in the human thymus. Measured with immunoSEQ multiplex PCR; TCRdb has only the in-frame clones, and not every one. This sample has hundreds of thousands of clones; about 89% occur once, and the top ten carry 0.0094%. Per the germline V gene, CDR1 is SGHRS and CDR2 is YFSETQ. The CDR3 sequence is 15 residues long. J was trimmed by 7 bases and V by 0 bases; bases with no gene match: 6. These data were also filed under a second study, of human thymus T cells. That paper adds: Those donating were healthy Finnish infants in corrective surgery for congenital heart defects. Corrective cardiac surgery supplied the resected thymus tissue. Related research found strongly overlapping thymic repertoires in unrelated individuals.

The sequenced sample was thymocytes. This rearrangement joins TRBV5-1 to TRBJ1-3; 8 bases match TRBD1. The clonotype was recovered from a boy younger than two with a congenital heart defect. CDR3 region: CASSLAPGGENTIYF. For the CDR3, the DNA is TGCGCCAGCAGCTTGGCACCAGGGGGCGAGAACACCATATATTTT.